Described below is a single TCR beta chain sequence and its context. These data belong to a study of control samples from healthy donors and cancer patients. The CDR3 is 13 residues long. V dropped 7 bases and J dropped 3; count of bases not matched to a gene: 6. Data came from immunoSEQ multiplex PCR; TCRdb stores just in-frame clones and leaves some out. The sample contains 50,000 to 65,000 clones, approximately 90% of which appear only once. The sequenced sample was PBMCs. This receptor was taken from a woman aged 45-59 years with colorectal cancer. The V call is TRBV23-1, the J call TRBJ2-7, with TRBD1 matching over 7 bases. TRBV23-1 is sorted into the ORF group, with uncertain function. The CDR3 here is CASTGQPNYEQYF. The CDR3 DNA reads as TGCGCCAGCACGGGACAGCCAAACTACGAGCAGTACTTC.